These 9 T cell receptor beta chains came from one sample sequenced in a study of CD8 T cells in ankylosing spondylitis. TCRdb called the 5' RACE reads again in MiXCR, with one record for every CDR3 protein. The sample has 300,000 to 350,000 distinct CDR3 sequences, under 14% seen once. Material: blood, either unsorted or a sorted T cell fraction (not recorded which). These receptors came from a female donor with ankylosing spondylitis or in good health (not recorded which).

This clonotype has ten or more counts. The gene calls are TRBV10-3 and TRBJ2-3; D unresolved. Germline V gene sequence: CDR1 ENHRY, CDR2 SYGVKD. The CDR3 extends over 16 amino acids. The germline V and J ends were trimmed by 2 bases and 7 bases, with 19 bases remaining between them. The CDR3 DNA sequence: TGTGCCATCAGTGAGGGGATCCCCAGTATTGTTCATACGCAGTATTTT. It is translated as CAISEGIPSIVHTQYF.

The rearrangement links TRBV20-1 to TRBJ2-1, with 12 bases identical to TRBD2. CDR1 is DFQATT and CDR2 is SNEGSKA in the germline V gene (reference sequence). CDR3 size: 15 residues. The V gene end was trimmed by 2 bases and the J gene end by 7 bases; junction bases not matched to a gene: 6. The CDR3 loop is CSARQLAGGWNEQFF. Written as DNA, the CDR3 is TGCAGTGCTAGACAACTAGCGGGGGGATGGAATGAGCAGTTCTTC.

Comment on this clonotype: A much larger clone is a single base away; this may be a read error. The rearrangement uses TRBV20-1 and TRBJ2-2, with D tentatively TRBD1 (5 bases). The ends were cut back, 1 base at V and 1 base at J, with 13 bases in the middle. Germline V gives CDR1 DFQATT, CDR2 SNEGSKA (reference sequence). CDR3 length equals 16 residues. The CDR3 protein is CSARGRQDMNTGELFF. CDR3 nucleotides: TGCAGTGCTAGAGGCCGCCAGGACATGAACACCGGGGAGCTGTTTTTT.

This clonotype came up many times. The rearrangement joins TRBV20-1 to TRBJ1-2; D might be TRBD1 (5 bases). The CDR3 runs to 14 residues. With 5 bases removed from V and 5 bases from J, the gap between germline ends came to 18 bases. From germline, CDR1 is DFQATT and CDR2 SNEGSKA (reference sequence). Here the CDR3 reads CSAPPVQGGYGYTF. DNA of the CDR3: TGCAGTGCTCCCCCCGTTCAGGGTGGGTATGGCTACACCTTC.

This clonotype has a count of ten or more. This sequence joins TRBV7-2 and TRBJ2-3, with unresolved D. This CDR3 is 13 amino acids long. Trimming removed 5 bases at V and 2 bases at J, with 8 bases between. CDR1 and CDR2 from the germline V gene are SGHTA and FQGNSA. The CDR3 nucleotides are TGTGCCAGCAGCCCCATCTACACAGATACGCAGTATTTT. Translating it yields CASSPIYTDTQYF.

In this sample, this clonotype turned up a few times. The J gene is TRBJ2-5, the V gene TRBV11-3; the D is unclear. Per the germline V gene, CDR1 is SGHNT and CDR2 is YENEEA. The CDR3 totals 13 residues. The V and J ends lost 0 bases and 4 bases respectively, with 6 bases between them. The CDR3 region is CASSLDRSETQYF. CDR3 coding DNA: TGTGCCAGCAGCTTAGATCGGTCAGAGACCCAGTACTTC.

The chain couples TRBV5-6 to TRBJ2-7; D gene ambiguous. The CDR3 totals 15 residues. Germline CDR1 SGHDT, CDR2 YYEEEE. V lost 5 bases to trimming and J lost 5 bases, with 20 bases between them. This CDR3 is CASSPLGAGRNEQYF. CDR3 coding DNA: TGTGCCAGCAGTCCGTTGGGTGCCGGTCGCAACGAGCAGTACTTC.

This clonotype was seen a handful of times. This chain joins TRBV5-1 and TRBJ2-3, with a tentative D call TRBD2 (5 bases). Trimming removed 0 bases from V and 6 bases from J, with 11 bases in between. CDR1 and CDR2 from the germline V gene are SGHRS and YFSETQ. The CDR3 sequence is 14 residues long. Here the CDR3 DNA reads TGCGCCAGCAGCTTGGATAGCGCGACGGATACGCAGTATTTT. The encoded protein is CASSLDSATDTQYF.

The rearrangement uses TRBV12-3 or TRBV12-4 and TRBJ2-2; no clear D gene. There are 13 residues in the CDR3. Trimming shortened V by 6 bases and J by 4 bases, and 9 bases separated the two germline ends. The CDR3 DNA follows: TGTGCCAGCAGGTCCATGGGCACCGGGGAGCTGTTTTTT. Protein product: CASRSMGTGELFF.